These 19 T cell receptor beta chains share one sample of origin, sequenced in a study of metastatic and nonmetastatic thyroid tumors. Patients underwent thyroid surgery, and none had received any treatment before it. TCRdb re-called clones via MiXCR from the PCR reads. The table includes some 23,000 clones, more than 10% detected once. Sequenced input: blood. Source of these receptors: a female donor with papillary thyroid cancer or a benign thyroid nodule (not recorded which). Some clones in this sample may be carry-over from other donors' samples.

The chain is built from TRBV4-1 and TRBJ2-7, with D perhaps matching TRBD1 or TRBD2 (6 bases each). Trimming removed 4 bases from V and 3 bases from J, with 22 bases in between. The CDR3 covers 17 residues. Germline lookup yields CDR1 MGHRA and CDR2 YSYEKL. The CDR3 sequence: CASSRGGGGHWNYEQYF. CDR3 nucleotide sequence: TGCGCCAGCAGCCGAGGGGGTGGAGGGCATTGGAACTACGAGCAGTACTTC.

As for this clone: A read error may explain this, as a much larger clone is one base away. The CDR3 DNA reads TGTGCCAGCAATCACGTGGGACCTAGCACAGATACGCAGTATTTT. Translation: CASNHVGPSTDTQYF. The chain combines TRBV6-1 with TRBJ2-3; the D gene could be TRBD1 or TRBD2 (5 bases each). Trimming shortened V by 7 bases and J by 0 bases, and 14 bases separated the two germline ends. CDR3 length: 15 residues. CDR1 MNHNS and CDR2 SASEGT come from the germline V gene.

By sample share, this clone is medium-sized. This chain links TRBV6-6 with TRBJ2-7; 8 nucleotides align to TRBD1. CDR1 MNHNY and CDR2 SVGAGI come from the germline V gene (reference sequence). This CDR3 has 15 amino acids. The ends lost 2 bases at V and 7 bases at J; junction bases unmatched: 10. CDR3 sequence (DNA): TGTGCCAGCAGTTACCGGACAGGGCTGGCTGGGGAGCAGTACTTC. Translation gives CASSYRTGLAGEQYF.

This clone was counted at least ten times. This chain connects TRBV12-3 or TRBV12-4 to TRBJ2-1; perhaps TRBD2 as D (5 bases). V dropped 4 bases and J dropped 6 bases, with 13 bases sitting between them. This CDR3 contains 14 residues. The CDR3 region is CASSSSTSPNEQFF. The CDR3 DNA reads as TGTGCCAGCAGTTCTTCTACTAGTCCCAATGAGCAGTTCTTC.

This clone was seen ten or more times. The chain recombines TRBV6-2 or TRBV6-3 with TRBJ2-4; TRBD2 matches 7 bases. After removal of 10 bases from V and 4 bases from J, the junction contained 10 bases not matched to a gene. This CDR3 contains 14 residues. The V gene's germline CDR1 is MNHEY and CDR2 SVGEGT. The CDR3 bases are TGTGCCACCTGGGGGGGGGATCGTAAAAACATTCAGTACTTC. Residues: CATWGGDRKNIQYF.

This clone was recorded many times. This chain uses TRBV6-1 with TRBJ1-3; D might be TRBD1 (5 bases). CDR1 and CDR2 from the germline V gene are MNHNS and SASEGT. CDR3 length: 16 residues. V lost 8 bases to trimming and J lost 0 bases, with 17 bases between them. The CDR3 DNA reads TGTGCCAGCTCCGGACTAGGGGTCTCCTCTGGAAACACCATATATTTT. Translation gives CASSGLGVSSGNTIYF.

This clone occurred a few times. At one boundary the junction diverges from the germline segment, which might be a read error. The chain recombines TRBV5-1 with TRBJ2-3, with 12 bases matching TRBD1. The CDR3 covers 19 residues. The V gene's germline CDR1 is SGHRS and CDR2 YFSETQ. In DNA form, the CDR3 reads TGCGCCAGCAGCTTGGGATATGGGGGGACAGGGGGCCGCACAGATATGCAGTATTTT. It encodes CASSLGYGGTGGRTDMQYF.

Many counts were recorded for this clone. J is TRBJ2-5 and V is TRBV6-2 or TRBV6-3; 11 bases line up with TRBD2. The CDR3 totals 15 residues. Germline CDR1 and CDR2: MNHEY and SVGEGT. V gave up 5 bases and J gave up 2 bases; unmatched junction bases: 4. CDR3 in DNA: TGTGCCAGCAGTCGGGGGACTAGCGGTCAAGAGACCCAGTACTTC. Protein product: CASSRGTSGQETQYF.

This clone appeared many times. The CDR3 region is CASSSNYEQYF. The CDR3 DNA sequence: TGTGCCAGCAGTTCCAACTACGAGCAGTACTTC. This chain joins TRBV6-1 and TRBJ2-7, with unresolved D. Per germline, CDR1 MNHNS and CDR2 SASEGT. The CDR3 is made up of 11 amino acids. The V end was cut by 5 bases, the J end by 3 bases, with 5 bases between.

This clone was seen at least ten times. This sequence joins TRBV7-9 and TRBJ2-1, with 11 bases identical to TRBD2. V lost 2 bases, J lost 0 bases, and 12 bases stayed unmatched. CDR3 length equals 20 residues. The germline CDR1 and CDR2 sequences are SEHNR and FQNEAQ (reference sequence). CDR3 in amino acids: CASSLTVTSGISNSYNEQFF. CDR3 DNA sequence: TGTGCCAGCAGCTTAACGGTGACTAGCGGGATTTCTAACTCCTACAATGAGCAGTTCTTC. The entire variable domain, with the rest obtained from reference TRBV7-9 and TRBJ2-1, is as follows: DTGVSQNPRHKITKRGQNVTFRCDPISEHNRLYWYRQTLGQGPEFLTYFQNEAQLEKSRLLSDRFSAERPKGSFSTLEIQRTEQGDSAMYLCASSLTVTSGISNSYNEQFFGPGTRLTVL.

This clone was seen repeatedly, ten times or more. V gene TRBV15 combines with J gene TRBJ1-4, with D unclear. The CDR3 covers 14 residues. The ends were cut back, 8 bases at V and 0 bases at J, with 10 bases in the middle. CDR1 LNHNV and CDR2 YYDKDF come from the germline V gene (reference sequence). The CDR3 loop reads CATQKVSTNEKLFF. CDR3 bases: TGTGCCACCCAAAAGGTCTCAACTAATGAAAAACTGTTTTTT.

This clone showed up many times. This sequence joins TRBV4-2 and TRBJ2-3, with D perhaps TRBD2 (5 bases). The CDR3 is 15 residues long. V gave up 4 bases and J gave up 4 bases, with 15 bases separating them. Germline loops: CDR1 LGHNA, CDR2 YNFKEQ. For the CDR3, the DNA is TGTGCCAGCAGCCCAGATGCGCGGGCCCCAGATACGCAGTATTTT. Translated: CASSPDARAPDTQYF.

As to this clone: The same CDR3 arises from other DNA sequences in this sample as well. The rearrangement uses TRBV12-3 or TRBV12-4 and TRBJ1-2; a weak D match, TRBD1 (5 bases). V lost 7 bases and J 6 bases, leaving 18 bases between the germline ends. This CDR3 region has 14 residues. DNA for the CDR3: TGTGCCAGCAACCCTCGTGGAAGGGGACATGGCTACACCTTC. This codes for CASNPRGRGHGYTF.

The sample holds a few counts of this clone. The V call is TRBV12-3 or TRBV12-4, the J call TRBJ2-2; perhaps TRBD1 as D (5 bases). The CDR3 loop spans 15 amino acids. V shed 3 bases and J shed 4 bases, with 12 bases lying between them. The CDR3 nucleotides are TGTGCCAGCAGTTTCTCGACAGTAACCACCGGGGAGCTGTTTTTT. This translates into CASSFSTVTTGELFF.

This clone was found many times. The chain joins TRBV19 to TRBJ2-1, with D maybe TRBD2 (6 bases). CDR1 and CDR2 (germline): LNHDA, SQIVND (reference sequence). Trimming shortened V by 4 bases and J by 4 bases, and 14 bases separated the two germline ends. The CDR3 has 15 residues. The CDR3 sequence: CASSTFGRDYNEQFF. CDR3 nucleotides: TGTGCCAGTAGTACCTTCGGGAGAGATTACAATGAGCAGTTCTTC.

The sample holds many counts of this clone. This CDR3 is CASSLAGVYLDTQYF. The CDR3 DNA sequence: TGTGCCAGCAGCTTAGCGGGAGTCTATCTAGATACGCAGTATTTT. The chain employs TRBV7-9 and TRBJ2-3, with D maybe TRBD2 (5 bases). Trimming took 0 bases from V and 5 from J, leaving 12 bases between them. This CDR3 is built from 15 residues. CDR1 and CDR2 (germline): SEHNR, FQNEAQ (reference sequence).

This clone was recorded at least ten times. This chain uses TRBV12-3 or TRBV12-4 with TRBJ2-7, with D perhaps TRBD1 (5 bases). V shed 5 bases and J shed 4 bases, with 9 bases lying between them. CDR3 size: 12 residues. CDR3 protein: CASSTGWYEQYF. The CDR3 region has the DNA TGTGCCAGCAGTACAGGTTGGTACGAGCAGTACTTC.

This clone was counted ten times or more. The chain combines TRBV28 with TRBJ2-5; no reliable D call. Trimming pared 5 bases from V and 1 base from J, leaving 14 bases between. CDR1 is MDHEN, CDR2 SYDVKM, per germline. CDR3 length: 15 residues. CDR3 bases: TGTGCCAGCAGTCCCTCCCAAGTTCGCCAAGAGACCCAGTACTTC. Its translation: CASSPSQVRQETQYF.

The J gene is TRBJ2-2, the V gene TRBV12-3 or TRBV12-4; D is possibly TRBD2 (5 bases). This CDR3 is 12 amino acids long. V lost 4 bases, J lost 7 bases, and 7 bases lay in between. CDR3 amino acids: CASSYRGGELFF. CDR3 in DNA: TGTGCCAGCAGTTATCGGGGCGGGGAGCTGTTTTTT.